A single sample is the source of the 7 T cell receptor beta chains below, sequenced in a study of early T cells in non-severe SARS-CoV-2 infection. TCRdb recomputed calls from the 5' RACE reads with MiXCR, one row per CDR3 protein. The data show 45,000 to 55,000 distinct CDR3 sequences, around 10% seen once. The sample consisted of whole blood. These receptors all come from an adult who was a healthcare worker with PCR-confirmed SARS-CoV-2 infection or an uninfected control (not recorded which).

This clonotype was observed at least ten times. This sequence joins TRBV29-1 and TRBJ1-1; possible D gene TRBD1, 5 bases. The V gene's germline CDR1 is SQVTM and CDR2 ANQGSEA. Trimming removed 7 bases at V and 4 bases at J, with 22 bases between. This CDR3 has 15 residues. CDR3 in DNA: TGCAGCGCCACCCTGCCCGCCCCAGGGTTCACTGAAGCTTTCTTT. This sequence encodes CSATLPAPGFTEAFF.

The V and J genes are TRBV12-3 or TRBV12-4 and TRBJ2-1, with no clear D. The CDR3 has 15 amino acids. Trimming removed 2 bases from V and 2 bases from J, with 10 bases in between. Written as DNA, the CDR3 is TGTGCCAGCAGTTTAAGGAGAACCCCCTACAATGAGCAGTTCTTC. As protein: CASSLRRTPYNEQFF.

This clonotype has only a few counts. The V gene is TRBV7-6, the J gene TRBJ2-7; D tentatively fits TRBD1 or TRBD2 (5 bases each). The germline gives CDR1 SGHVS, CDR2 FNYEAQ. The V end was cut by 4 bases, the J end by 0 bases, with 13 bases between. CDR3 length: 15 amino acids. The CDR3, as DNA: TGTGCCAGCAGCTCGAACCCCGGGACCTCCTACGAGCAGTACTTC. Residues: CASSSNPGTSYEQYF.

This clonotype was picked up many times. The V gene is TRBV5-4, the J gene TRBJ1-2; 9 bases align to TRBD1. Germline CDR1 reads SGHNT; CDR2 reads YYREEE (reference sequence). The V segment lost 9 bases and the J segment 3 bases; nucleotides outside the gene matches: 12. CDR3 length equals 15 residues. CDR3 nucleotide sequence: TGTGCCATACCGGGACAGGGATCGGCTTACTATGGCTACACCTTC. It specifies CAIPGQGSAYYGYTF.

This clonotype was found a few times. This chain uses TRBV28 with TRBJ2-5; 13 bases map to TRBD2. The CDR3 has 15 residues. Germline V gene lookup returns CDR1 MDHEN and CDR2 SYDVKM. The V segment lost 5 bases and the J segment 2 bases; nucleotides outside the gene matches: 2. The CDR3 loop reads CASSPGLAGQETQYF. The CDR3 DNA reads TGTGCCAGCAGTCCGGGACTAGCGGGACAAGAGACCCAGTACTTC.

This clonotype appeared many times. The CDR3 region is CASSYGGDQYEQYF. The CDR3 region has the DNA TGTGCCAGCAGTTATGGGGGAGACCAGTACGAGCAGTACTTC. The J gene is TRBJ2-7, the V gene TRBV6-5; tentatively, D is TRBD1 or TRBD2 (5 bases each). CDR3 length equals 14 residues. With 3 bases removed from V and 4 bases from J, the gap between germline ends came to 13 bases. The germline V gene encodes CDR1 MNHEY and CDR2 SVGAGI.

This clonotype has only a few counts. The J gene is TRBJ2-7, the V gene TRBV25-1; D may be TRBD1 or TRBD2 (5 bases each). The CDR3 runs to 11 residues. Trimming stripped 8 bases from V and 13 bases from J, with 18 bases between. Per the germline V gene, CDR1 is MGHDK and CDR2 is SYGVNS. The CDR3 reads CASGTRAVEYF. In nucleotides, the CDR3 is TGTGCCAGCGGGACCCGAGCAGTTGAATACTTC.